These 21 T cell receptor beta chains were all obtained from the same sample, sequenced in a study of early T cells in non-severe SARS-CoV-2 infection. TCRdb reprocessed the 5' RACE reads with MiXCR, giving one entry per CDR3 protein. Among about 26,000 distinct CDR3 sequences, 5% to 6.5% were seen once, and the ten largest hold approximately 4%. Sequencing was performed on whole blood. These receptors were taken from an adult who was a healthcare worker with PCR-confirmed SARS-CoV-2 infection or an uninfected control (not recorded which).

The chain employs TRBV5-1 and TRBJ1-1; D not certain. V lost 2 bases to trimming and J lost 1 base, with 9 bases between them. From germline, CDR1 is SGHRS and CDR2 YFSETQ. CDR3 length: 14 residues. The chain's CDR3 is CASSFVGRNTEAFF. CDR3 bases: TGCGCCAGCAGCTTTGTGGGCCGGAACACTGAAGCTTTCTTT.

This chain connects TRBV7-9 to TRBJ2-2, with TRBD2 matching 7 bases. J was trimmed by 2 bases and V by 5 bases; bases with no gene match: 8. CDR3 length equals 16 residues. CDR1 SEHNR and CDR2 FQNEAQ come from the germline V gene (reference sequence). The CDR3 region is CASSKRLASNTGELFF. Here the CDR3 DNA reads TGTGCCAGCAGCAAGAGACTAGCCTCTAACACCGGGGAGCTGTTTTTT.

In this sample, this clonotype turned up a few times. The chain has TRBV15 and TRBJ2-7; TRBD1 is a possible D gene (7 bases). CDR1 and CDR2 from the germline V gene are LNHNV and YYDKDF (reference sequence). The V and J ends lost 6 bases and 1 base respectively, with 13 bases between them. The length of the CDR3 is 14 residues. CDR3 nucleotide sequence: TGTGCCACCAGGGAGGGGGCCGGGTCCTACGAGCAGTACTTC. This translates into CATREGAGSYEQYF.

The genes are TRBV6-5 and TRBJ1-6; 7 bases match TRBD1. The CDR3 covers 13 residues. The germline gives CDR1 MNHEY, CDR2 SVGAGI. After removal of 4 bases from V and 13 bases from J, the junction contained 7 bases not matched to a gene. The CDR3 bases are TGTGCCAGCAGTTTCCGACAGGGACGGCCCCTCCACTTT. This translates into CASSFRQGRPLHF.

The J gene is TRBJ2-3, the V gene TRBV5-6; D not resolved. The germline gives CDR1 SGHDT, CDR2 YYEEEE. The CDR3 is 14 residues long. V lost 2 bases and J lost 4, with 11 bases in between. CDR3 residues: CASSFWQFADTQYF. Here the CDR3 DNA reads TGTGCCAGCAGCTTCTGGCAGTTCGCAGATACGCAGTATTTT.

This clonotype showed up many times. The J gene is TRBJ1-1, the V gene TRBV12-3 or TRBV12-4, with unresolved D. V gave up 2 bases and J gave up 3 bases, with 7 bases separating them. This CDR3 comprises 13 residues. The CDR3, as DNA: TGTGCCAGCAGTTTAATGAGGGACACTGAAGCTTTCTTT. Its protein is CASSLMRDTEAFF.

This clonotype came up many times. This chain links TRBV6-5 with TRBJ2-2; no definite D call. Deletions cut 7 bases from V and 2 bases from J, with 2 bases between. Germline CDR1 MNHEY, CDR2 SVGAGI. The CDR3 contains 11 residues. CDR3 in DNA: TGTGCCAGCAAAAACACCGGGGAGCTGTTTTTT. Protein: CASKNTGELFF.

This clonotype was found a few times. The chain recombines TRBV5-1 with TRBJ2-7; 9 bases line up with TRBD2. Looked up from germline, CDR1 is SGHRS and CDR2 is YFSETQ. This CDR3 is built from 15 residues. V shed 2 bases, J shed 7 bases, and the junction held 10 bases outside the gene matches. The chain's CDR3 is CASSFVAGGPGEQYF. CDR3 nucleotides: TGCGCCAGCAGCTTTGTGGCGGGGGGGCCTGGTGAGCAGTACTTC.

This clonotype occurred a few times. The genes are TRBV19 and TRBJ2-4, with D unresolved. The V end was cut by 3 bases, the J end by 1 base, with 10 bases between. CDR1 LNHDA and CDR2 SQIVND come from the germline V gene (reference sequence). This CDR3 comprises 15 residues. The chain's CDR3 is CASSIAGYAKNIQYF. CDR3 in DNA: TGTGCCAGTAGTATCGCAGGCTACGCCAAAAACATTCAGTACTTC. Looking up the rest from reference TRBV19 and TRBJ2-4 gives the full variable domain: DGGITQSPKYLFRKEGQNVTLSCEQNLNHDAMYWYRQDPGQGLRLIYYSQIVNDFQKGDIAEGYSVSREKKESFPLTVTSAQKNPTAFYLCASSIAGYAKNIQYFGAGTRLSVL.

This clonotype came up many times. V usage is TRBV20-1 and J usage is TRBJ2-2; 8 bases agree with TRBD2. Per the germline V gene, CDR1 is DFQATT and CDR2 is SNEGSKA (reference sequence). The CDR3 loop spans 13 amino acids. The junction had 5 bases not matched to a gene; V was cut back by 7 bases and J by 4 bases. CDR3 coding DNA: TGCAGTGGTTCGGGGGGGAGCACCGGGGAGCTGTTTTTT. Protein sequence: CSGSGGSTGELFF.

The V and J genes are TRBV7-7 and TRBJ2-2, with a possible D match to TRBD1 (6 bases). Trimming shortened V by 5 bases and J by 4 bases, and 17 bases separated the two germline ends. CDR3 length: 16 residues. Germline CDR1 and CDR2: SSHAT and FNYEAQ (reference sequence). The CDR3 coding sequence is TGTGCCAGCAGCCCCAGACAGGCGTATAGCACCGGGGAGCTGTTTTTT. Its translation is CASSPRQAYSTGELFF.

This chain connects TRBV18 to TRBJ1-1, with D maybe TRBD1 (6 bases). Trimming left V 3 bases short and J 8 bases short, with 13 bases between. The CDR3 has 13 amino acids. CDR1 and CDR2 (germline): KGHSH, LQKENI. The DNA for the CDR3 is TGTGCCAGCTCACCCCGACAAGGGGGGGAAGCTTTCTTT. This sequence encodes CASSPRQGGEAFF.

This clonotype was observed a few times. The chain uses TRBV12-3 or TRBV12-4 and TRBJ2-5, with TRBD2 matching 10 bases. V lost 7 bases and J lost 4; bases outside the gene matches: 9. The CDR3 has 15 amino acids. The CDR3 coding sequence is TGTGCCAGCACCACCAGCGGGGGGGCCAGAGAGACCCAGTACTTC. It translates to CASTTSGGARETQYF.

This clonotype was detected ten times or more. This chain links TRBV27 with TRBJ1-1; tentative D call: TRBD1 (6 bases). Germline V CDR1 and CDR2: MNHEY, SMNVEV (reference sequence). The CDR3 has 16 amino acids. V lost 3 bases and J lost 5, with 19 bases in between. CDR3 protein: CASSFGRGTRTTEAFF. The CDR3 bases are TGTGCCAGCAGTTTTGGCAGGGGTACTCGTACTACTGAAGCTTTCTTT.

This clonotype came up many times. The V call is TRBV7-2, the J call TRBJ2-5, with TRBD2 as a possible D gene (5 bases). CDR1 and CDR2 (germline): SGHTA, FQGNSA. Deletions cut 4 bases from V and 7 bases from J, with 10 bases between. The CDR3 length is 12 residues. The CDR3 sequence is CASSSPRGTQYF. CDR3 sequence (DNA): TGTGCCAGCAGCTCCCCCCGGGGGACCCAGTACTTC.

This clonotype was seen more than once but under ten times. The V call is TRBV6-2 or TRBV6-3, the J call TRBJ2-4; no firm D call. The V gene's germline CDR1 is MNHEY and CDR2 SVGEGT. Trimming left V 2 bases short and J 1 base short, with 6 bases between. The CDR3 covers 14 residues. Here the CDR3 reads CASSYGSAKNIQYF. CDR3 bases: TGTGCCAGCAGTTACGGGTCCGCCAAAAACATTCAGTACTTC.

As to this clonotype: A read error may be the cause here, since a much bigger clone is one base away. The V and J genes are TRBV10-3 and TRBJ2-6, with D maybe TRBD2 (5 bases). Trimming took 3 bases from V and 2 from J, leaving 11 bases between them. CDR3 length: 16 amino acids. The germline CDR1 and CDR2 sequences are ENHRY and SYGVKD. The CDR3: CAISDFHGAGANVLTF. CDR3 sequence (DNA): TGTGCCATCAGTGATTTCCACGGGGCTGGGGCCAACGTCCTGACTTTC.

This clonotype was detected ten times or more. The chain has TRBV27 and TRBJ2-3; D might be TRBD1 (6 bases). Trimming took off 8 bases at V and 9 bases at J, with 18 bases between the two ends. The CDR3 contains 13 residues. The germline gives CDR1 MNHEY, CDR2 SMNVEV (reference sequence). The CDR3 coding sequence is TGTGCCAGCGGGTACAGGGCAGGCGACACGCAGTATTTT. It specifies CASGYRAGDTQYF.

In this sample, this clonotype turned up many times. J is TRBJ2-4 and V is TRBV6-1, with TRBD1 as a possible D gene (6 bases). Trimming cost V 8 bases and J 5 bases, with 13 bases left between them. The length of the CDR3 is 13 residues. Germline V lookup: CDR1 MNHNS, CDR2 SASEGT. CDR3 residues: CASQQGFENIQYF. The CDR3 bases are TGTGCCAGCCAACAGGGTTTTGAAAACATTCAGTACTTC.

This clonotype turned up a few times. The chain carries TRBV18 and TRBJ2-3; D is perhaps TRBD1 (6 bases). CDR3 length: 17 residues. V lost 4 bases, J lost 0 bases, and 17 bases lay in between. Germline V gene lookup returns CDR1 KGHSH and CDR2 LQKENI. CDR3 amino acids: CASSLLTGASSTDTQYF. The CDR3 DNA follows: TGTGCCAGCTCACTCTTGACAGGTGCATCTAGCACAGATACGCAGTATTTT.

The chain recombines TRBV6-6 with TRBJ2-3; no clear D gene. Germline lookup yields CDR1 MNHNY and CDR2 SVGAGI (reference sequence). V was pared by 4 bases and J by 2 bases, with 13 bases between. The CDR3 sequence is 15 residues long. The CDR3 DNA sequence: TGTGCCAGCAGTTCTCCCCTGGGGTACACAGATACGCAGTATTTT. Protein: CASSSPLGYTDTQYF.